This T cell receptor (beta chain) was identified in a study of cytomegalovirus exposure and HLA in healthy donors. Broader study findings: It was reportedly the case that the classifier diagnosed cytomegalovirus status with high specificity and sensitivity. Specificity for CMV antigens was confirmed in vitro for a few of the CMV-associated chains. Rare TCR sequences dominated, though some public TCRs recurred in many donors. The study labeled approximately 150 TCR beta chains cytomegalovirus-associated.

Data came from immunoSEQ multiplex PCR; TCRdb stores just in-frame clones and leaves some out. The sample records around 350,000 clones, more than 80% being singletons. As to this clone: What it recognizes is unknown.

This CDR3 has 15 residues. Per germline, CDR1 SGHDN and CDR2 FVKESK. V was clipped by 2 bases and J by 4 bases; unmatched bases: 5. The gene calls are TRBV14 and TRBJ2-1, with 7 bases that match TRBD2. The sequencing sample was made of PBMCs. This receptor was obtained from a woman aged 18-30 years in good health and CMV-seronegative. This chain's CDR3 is CASSQRRGIYNEQFF. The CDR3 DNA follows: TGTGCCAGCAGCCAACGGCGGGGGATTTACAATGAGCAGTTCTTC.